These 5 T cell receptor beta chains came from one sample sequenced in a study of blood T cell repertoires in COVID-19. The data were produced by immunoSEQ multiplex PCR, yet TCRdb's version contains in-frame clones alone and is incomplete. Among approximately 200,000 clones listed, around 79% were seen once. Sequences were obtained from peripheral blood. The receptor source for this set is a woman between 45 and 60 years old with acute or convalescent COVID-19.

V and J are TRBV12-5 and TRBJ1-1, with D possibly matching TRBD1 (5 bases). Trimming stripped 0 bases from V and 2 bases from J, with 19 bases between. The CDR3 runs 18 residues. The germline CDR1 and CDR2 sequences are LGHNT and FRNRAP. DNA for the CDR3: TGTGCTAGTGGTTTGGTATTAACAGGAGCCCTTATAAACACTGAAGCTTTCTTT. This codes for CASGLVLTGALINTEAFF.

This chain links TRBV6-5 with TRBJ2-7; perhaps TRBD1 as D (6 bases). CDR3 size: 14 residues. The germline V gene has CDR1 MNHEY and CDR2 SVGAGI. Trimming shortened V by 2 bases and J by 6 bases, and 14 bases separated the two germline ends. The CDR3 DNA is TGTGCCAGCAGTTACACCTCTTACAGGGTCGAGCAGTACTTC. Its translation is CASSYTSYRVEQYF.

The genes are TRBV16 and TRBJ2-4; D is possibly TRBD1 (7 bases). This CDR3 spans 14 amino acids. CDR1 is KGHSY, CDR2 FQNENV, per germline. Trimming shortened V by 4 bases and J by 6 bases, and 13 bases separated the two germline ends. Written as DNA, the CDR3 is TGTGCCAGCAGCCCGAGGGGGGACAGAAACATTCAGTACTTC. Translated: CASSPRGDRNIQYF.

The chain has TRBV2 and TRBJ1-1, with D unclear. V dropped 6 bases and J dropped 6 bases, with 11 bases sitting between them. The CDR3 consists of 12 residues. From germline, CDR1 is SNHLY and CDR2 FYNNEI. The CDR3 sequence is CASSPLAAEAFF. The CDR3 DNA sequence: TGTGCCAGCAGCCCCCTGGCCGCTGAAGCTTTCTTT.

The chain uses TRBV28 and TRBJ1-5; D remains unclear. The CDR3 is 15 residues long. V was cut by 5 bases and J by 0 bases, with 11 bases left in between. The germline CDR1 and CDR2 sequences are MDHEN and SYDVKM. The CDR3 loop reads CASSEDAVSNQPQHF. DNA for the CDR3: TGTGCCAGCAGTGAAGACGCGGTTAGCAATCAGCCCCAGCATTTT.